The clone carrying this T cell receptor beta chain was observed at least ten times. Its antigen is not known. The data stem from a study of CD8 T cells in ankylosing spondylitis. Findings and limits, study-wide: Disease-linked clones bore a CD8+ phenotype, appearing relatively rarely in peripheral blood. Reportedly, significant enrichment of disease-linked clones occurred in matched ankylosing spondylitis synovial fluid.

From the 5' RACE reads, TCRdb called clonotypes with MiXCR, one entry per CDR3 protein. The sample records some 240,000 distinct CDR3 sequences, under 30% being singletons. Per the germline V gene, CDR1 is LNHNV and CDR2 is YYDKDF (reference sequence). The CDR3 contains 14 residues. The V and J ends lost 3 bases and 1 base respectively, with 9 bases between them. The specimen sequenced was blood, either unsorted or a sorted T cell fraction (not recorded which). This sequence was found in a male donor with ankylosing spondylitis or in good health (not recorded which). The chain combines TRBV15 with TRBJ1-2, with a tentative D call TRBD1 (5 bases). CDR3 loop: CATSRAGFNYGYTF. The CDR3 DNA follows: TGTGCCACCAGCAGGGCAGGGTTTAACTATGGCTACACCTTC.